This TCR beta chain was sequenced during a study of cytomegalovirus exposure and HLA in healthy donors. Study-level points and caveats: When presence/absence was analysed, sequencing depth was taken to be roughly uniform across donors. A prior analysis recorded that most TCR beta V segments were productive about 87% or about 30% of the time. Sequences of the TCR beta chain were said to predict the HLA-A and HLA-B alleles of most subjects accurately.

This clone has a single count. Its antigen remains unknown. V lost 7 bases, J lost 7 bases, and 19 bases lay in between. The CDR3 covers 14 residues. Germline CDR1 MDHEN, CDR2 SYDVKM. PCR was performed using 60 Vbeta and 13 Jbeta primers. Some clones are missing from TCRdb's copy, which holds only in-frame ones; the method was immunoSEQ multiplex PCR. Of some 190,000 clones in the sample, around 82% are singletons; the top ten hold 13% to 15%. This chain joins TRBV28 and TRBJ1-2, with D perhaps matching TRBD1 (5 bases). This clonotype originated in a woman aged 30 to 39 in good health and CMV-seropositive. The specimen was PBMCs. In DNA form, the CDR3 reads TGTGCCAGCACCATGAGTGCAGGGACTCGTGGCTACACCTTC. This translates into CASTMSAGTRGYTF.